This T cell receptor beta chain was retrieved from a study of blood T cell repertoires in COVID-19. The CDR3 is made up of 14 amino acids. Germline CDR1 and CDR2: SGDLS and YYNGEE. The V gene lost 3 bases and the J gene lost 1 base, with 10 bases spanning the gap. This clone was seen only a few times. Source study methods: Cell counts per sample came from amplifying reference gene primers. Produced via immunoSEQ multiplex PCR; TCRdb's table is partial and in-frame only. The V and J calls and the clone size are those of that table, but D and trimming were determined from the DNA. The sample has under 300,000 clones, about 89% seen once.

The clonotype was recovered from a man aged 45-65 years with acute or convalescent COVID-19. The chain combines TRBV9 with TRBJ1-1; possible D gene TRBD1, 6 bases. The sequencing input was peripheral blood. CDR3 coding DNA: TGTGCCAGCAGCGCCGGCAGGGGGAACACTGAAGCTTTCTTT. The encoded protein is CASSAGRGNTEAFF. Supplemented by reference TRBV9 and TRBJ1-1, the full variable domain reads DSGVTQTPKHLITATGQRVTLRCSPRSGDLSVYWYQQSLDQGLQFLIQYYNGEERAKGNILERFSAQQFPDLHSELNLSSLELGDSALYFCASSAGRGNTEAFFGQGTRLTVV.